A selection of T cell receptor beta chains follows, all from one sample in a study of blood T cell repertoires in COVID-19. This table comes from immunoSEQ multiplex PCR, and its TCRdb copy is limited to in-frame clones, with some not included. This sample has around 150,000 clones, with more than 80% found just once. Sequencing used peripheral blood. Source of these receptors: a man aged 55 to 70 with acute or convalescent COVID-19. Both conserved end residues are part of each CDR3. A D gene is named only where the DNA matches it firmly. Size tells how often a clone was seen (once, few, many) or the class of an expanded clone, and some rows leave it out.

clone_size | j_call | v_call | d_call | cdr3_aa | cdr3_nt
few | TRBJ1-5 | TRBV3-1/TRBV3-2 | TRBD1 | CASSRDSYQPQHF | TGTGCCAGCAGCCGGGACAGTTATCAGCCCCAGCATTTT
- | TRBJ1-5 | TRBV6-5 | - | CASSLNQPQHF | TGTGCCAGCAGTCTAAATCAGCCCCAGCATTTT
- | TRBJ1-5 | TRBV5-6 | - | CASSDDRYNQPQHF | TGTGCCAGCAGCGATGACAGGTATAATCAGCCCCAGCATTTT
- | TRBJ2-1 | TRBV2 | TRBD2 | CASPERPSGGETYGEQFF | TGTGCCAGCCCCGAAAGGCCTAGCGGGGGAGAAACCTACGGTGAGCAGTTCTTC
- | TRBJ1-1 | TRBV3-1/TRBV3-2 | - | CASSQGPSGWGTEAFF | TGTGCCAGCAGCCAAGGACCAAGCGGGTGGGGCACTGAAGCTTTCTTT
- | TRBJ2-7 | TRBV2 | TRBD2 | CASIRGGSSYEQYF | TGTGCCAGCATCCGCGGGGGGAGCTCCTACGAGCAGTACTTC
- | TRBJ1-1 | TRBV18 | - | CASSPRREGGTEAFF | TGTGCCAGCTCACCCCGGAGGGAGGGAGGCACTGAAGCTTTCTTT
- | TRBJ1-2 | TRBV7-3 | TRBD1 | CASSPRGLGDGYTF | TGTGCCAGCAGCCCCAGGGGGCTTGGGGATGGCTACACCTTC
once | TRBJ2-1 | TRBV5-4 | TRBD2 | CASSLGTSGGRNEQFF | TGTGCCAGCAGCTTGGGGACGAGCGGGGGGCGCAATGAGCAGTTCTTC
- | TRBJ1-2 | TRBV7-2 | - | CASSERLSGGYPYGYTF | TGTGCCAGCAGCGAGAGACTTTCGGGGGGATACCCCTATGGCTACACCTTC
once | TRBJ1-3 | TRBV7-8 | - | CASSLYGRPGNTIYF | TGTGCCAGCAGCTTGTACGGGAGACCTGGAAACACCATATATTTT
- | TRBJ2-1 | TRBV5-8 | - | CASSPGISSYNEQFF | TGTGCCAGCAGCCCAGGGATTAGCTCCTACAATGAGCAGTTCTTC
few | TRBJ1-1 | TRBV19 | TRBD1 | CASSKGQGADTEAFF | TGTGCCAGTAGTAAGGGACAGGGGGCTGATACTGAAGCTTTCTTT
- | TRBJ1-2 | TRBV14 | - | CASSQDPGGRIHGYTF | TGTGCCAGCAGCCAAGATCCCGGGGGGAGGATTCATGGCTACACCTTC
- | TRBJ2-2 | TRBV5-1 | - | CASTRTGNTGELFF | TGCGCCAGCACGCGAACAGGGAACACCGGGGAGCTGTTTTTT
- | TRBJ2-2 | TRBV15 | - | CATSRGLFQGKNTGELFF | TGTGCCACCAGCAGAGGCTTATTCCAGGGAAAGAACACCGGGGAGCTGTTTTTT
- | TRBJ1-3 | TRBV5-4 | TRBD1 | CASSREMTGTGNTIYF | TGTGCCAGCAGCAGAGAGATGACAGGGACTGGAAACACCATATATTTT
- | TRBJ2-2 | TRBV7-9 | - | CASSLVQGRLKELFF | TGTGCCAGCAGCTTAGTGCAGGGGCGCCTGAAGGAGCTGTTTTTT
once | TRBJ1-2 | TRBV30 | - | CAWSVLQGVDGYTF | TGTGCCTGGAGTGTACTACAGGGAGTCGATGGCTACACCTTC
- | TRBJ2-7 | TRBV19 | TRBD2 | CASSISGTRGDYEQYF | TGTGCCAGTAGTATTAGTGGGACGCGGGGGGACTACGAGCAGTACTTC
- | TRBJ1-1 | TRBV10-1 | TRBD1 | CASSEPNTGDGEAFF | TGCGCCAGCAGTGAGCCCAATACAGGGGACGGTGAAGCTTTCTTT
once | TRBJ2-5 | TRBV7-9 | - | CASSLSRRTQYF | TGTGCCAGCAGCTTAAGTAGGAGGACCCAGTACTTC
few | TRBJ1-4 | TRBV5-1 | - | CASSPGQLANEKLFF | TGCGCCAGCAGCCCTGGACAGTTGGCTAATGAAAAACTGTTTTTT
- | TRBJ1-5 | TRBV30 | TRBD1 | CAWAAGGSVRPQHF | TGTGCCTGGGCCGCAGGGGGGTCGGTCCGGCCCCAGCATTTT
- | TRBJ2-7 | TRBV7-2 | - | CASSLGWASSYEQYF | TGTGCCAGCAGCTTAGGCTGGGCGAGCTCCTACGAGCAGTACTTC
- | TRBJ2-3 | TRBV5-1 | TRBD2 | CASSTLTSGGAINTQYF | TGCGCCAGCAGCACACTGACTAGCGGGGGGGCAATAAATACGCAGTATTTT
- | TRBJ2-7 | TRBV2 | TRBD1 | CASKKSPGQGHGEQYF | TGTGCCAGCAAAAAGTCACCGGGACAGGGGCACGGAGAGCAGTACTTC
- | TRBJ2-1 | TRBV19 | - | CASGLPESQFF | TGTGCCAGTGGACTCCCAGAATCACAGTTCTTC
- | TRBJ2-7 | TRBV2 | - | CASSPDWIKTYEQYF | TGTGCCAGCAGTCCCGACTGGATAAAGACCTACGAGCAGTACTTC
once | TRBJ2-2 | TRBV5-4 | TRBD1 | CASSLGQGHTGELFF | TGTGCCAGCAGCTTGGGACAGGGGCACACCGGGGAGCTGTTTTTT